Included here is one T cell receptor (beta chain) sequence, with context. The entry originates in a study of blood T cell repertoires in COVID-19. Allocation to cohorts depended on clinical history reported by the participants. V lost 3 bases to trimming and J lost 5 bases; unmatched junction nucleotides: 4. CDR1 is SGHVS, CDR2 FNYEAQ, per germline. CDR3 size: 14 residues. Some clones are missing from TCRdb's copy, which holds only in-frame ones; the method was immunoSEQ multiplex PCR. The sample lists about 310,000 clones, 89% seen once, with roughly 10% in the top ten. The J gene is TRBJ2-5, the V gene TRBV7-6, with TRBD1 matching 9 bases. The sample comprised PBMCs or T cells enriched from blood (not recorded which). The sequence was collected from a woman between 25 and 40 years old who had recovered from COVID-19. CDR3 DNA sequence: TGTGCCAGCAGCTTGGACAGGGGTGTGGAGACCCAGTACTTC. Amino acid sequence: CASSLDRGVETQYF.